This T cell receptor (beta chain) was sequenced during a study of cytomegalovirus exposure and HLA in healthy donors. Comment on this clone: Its target is unknown.

PCR involved 60 Vbeta and 13 Jbeta primers. Produced via immunoSEQ multiplex PCR; TCRdb's table is partial and in-frame only. Found here are 98,000 or so clones, roughly 85% of them singletons; the top ten hold 5.8%. Study-level results: There were fewer than 200 TCR beta chains listed as cytomegalovirus-associated. Immune exposure data for these donors was limited to CMV serostatus. Presence/absence analyses assumed roughly uniform sequencing depth across donors, which may not hold. In a later analysis, across HLA loci, associated TCR counts were highest for DRB1, lowest for HLA-C.

The CDR3 is 16 amino acids. V lost 0 bases, J lost 1 base, and 11 bases lay in between. Germline CDR1 reads SGHVS; CDR2 reads FQNEAQ. This TCR was recovered from a man in his 60s in good health and CMV-seropositive. The sample consisted of PBMCs. This sequence joins TRBV7-8 and TRBJ2-3, with a possible D match to TRBD2 (7 bases). This CDR3 reads CASSLAGGRGTDTQYF. CDR3 nucleotide sequence: TGTGCCAGCAGCTTAGCGGGGGGGCGTGGCACAGATACGCAGTATTTT.